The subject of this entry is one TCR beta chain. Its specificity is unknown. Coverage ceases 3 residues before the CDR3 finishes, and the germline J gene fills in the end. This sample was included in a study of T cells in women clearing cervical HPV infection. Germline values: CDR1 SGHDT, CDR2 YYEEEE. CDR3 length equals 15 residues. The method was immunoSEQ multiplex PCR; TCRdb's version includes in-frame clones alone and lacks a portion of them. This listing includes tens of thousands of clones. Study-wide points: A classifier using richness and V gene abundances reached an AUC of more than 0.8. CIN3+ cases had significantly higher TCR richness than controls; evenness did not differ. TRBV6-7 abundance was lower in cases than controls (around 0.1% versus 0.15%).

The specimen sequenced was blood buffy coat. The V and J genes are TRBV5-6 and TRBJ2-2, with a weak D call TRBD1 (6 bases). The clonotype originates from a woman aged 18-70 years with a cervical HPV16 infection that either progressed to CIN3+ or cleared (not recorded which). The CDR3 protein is CASSTQTGWSSPLFF. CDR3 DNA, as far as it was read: TGTGCCAGCAGCACCCAAACAGGGTGGAGTTCACCG. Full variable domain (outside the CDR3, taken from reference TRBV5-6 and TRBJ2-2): DAGVTQSPTHLIKTRGQQVTLRCSPKSGHDTVSWYQQALGQGPQFIFQYYEEEERQRGNFPDRFSGHQFPNYSSELNVNALLLGDSALYLCASSTQTGWSSPLFFGEGSRLTVL.